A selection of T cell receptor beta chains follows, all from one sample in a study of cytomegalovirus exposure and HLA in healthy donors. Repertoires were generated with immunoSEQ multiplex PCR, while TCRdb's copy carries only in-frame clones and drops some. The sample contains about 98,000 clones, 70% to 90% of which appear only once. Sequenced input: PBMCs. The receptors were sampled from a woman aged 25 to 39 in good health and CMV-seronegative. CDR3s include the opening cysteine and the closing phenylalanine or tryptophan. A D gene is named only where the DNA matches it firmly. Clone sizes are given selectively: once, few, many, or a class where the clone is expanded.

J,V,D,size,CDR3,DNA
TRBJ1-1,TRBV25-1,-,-,CASSEYLATTEAFF,TGTGCCAGCAGTGAATACCTTGCTACCACTGAAGCTTTCTTT
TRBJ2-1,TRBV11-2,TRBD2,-,CASSLLVAGGLNEQFF,TGTGCCAGCAGCTTATTGGTAGCGGGGGGGCTGAATGAGCAGTTCTTC
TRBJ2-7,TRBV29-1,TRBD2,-,CSVIAGVYEQYF,TGCAGCGTTATTGCGGGAGTCTACGAGCAGTACTTC
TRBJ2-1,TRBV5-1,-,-,CASSLVPTGQNNEQFF,TGCGCCAGCAGCTTGGTACCCACGGGACAAAACAATGAGCAGTTCTTC
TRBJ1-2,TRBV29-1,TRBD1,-,CSDRQGANYGYTF,TGCAGCGACCGACAGGGGGCTAACTATGGCTACACCTTC
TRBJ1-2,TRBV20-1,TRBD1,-,CSTDRAGGYTF,TGCAGTACCGACAGGGCAGGAGGCTACACCTTC
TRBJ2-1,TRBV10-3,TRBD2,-,CAIGGEYNEQFF,TGTGCCATCGGGGGGGAGTACAATGAGCAGTTCTTC
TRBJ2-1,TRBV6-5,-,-,CASRLARFSYNEQFF,TGTGCCAGCAGACTTGCCCGCTTCTCCTACAATGAGCAGTTCTTC
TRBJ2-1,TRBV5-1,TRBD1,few,CASSPGGVMRSYNEQFF,TGCGCCAGCTCCCCAGGGGGAGTAATGAGGTCCTACAATGAGCAGTTCTTC
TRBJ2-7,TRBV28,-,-,CASETTASYEQYF,TGTGCCAGCGAGACGACAGCTTCCTACGAGCAGTACTTC
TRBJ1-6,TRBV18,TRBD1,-,CASSPGTVDNSPLHF,TGTGCCAGCTCACCTGGGACAGTAGATAATTCACCCCTCCACTTT
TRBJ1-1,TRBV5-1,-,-,CASSNIGRDGTEAFF,TGCGCCAGCAGCAATATAGGGAGGGATGGTACTGAAGCTTTCTTT
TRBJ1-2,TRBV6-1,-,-,CASSEARGYGYTF,TGTGCCAGCAGTGAAGCTAGGGGCTATGGCTACACCTTC
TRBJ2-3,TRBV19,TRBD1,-,CASSPGQGRADTQYF,TGTGCCAGTTCCCCGGGACAGGGACGGGCAGATACGCAGTATTTT
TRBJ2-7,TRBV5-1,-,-,CASSGAGSPNSYEQYF,TGCGCCAGCAGCGGGGCCGGTAGTCCTAATTCCTACGAGCAGTACTTC
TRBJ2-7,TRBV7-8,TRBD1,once,CASSLASSGQGYEQYF,TGTGCCAGCAGCTTAGCTAGCTCGGGACAGGGGTACGAGCAGTACTTC
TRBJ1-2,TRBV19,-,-,CASSIVGARGYGYTF,TGTGCCAGTAGTATAGTGGGGGCCCGGGGCTATGGCTACACCTTC
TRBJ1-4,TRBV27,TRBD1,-,CASSSGPIRRTGLEKLFF,TGTGCCAGCAGTTCGGGCCCCATTCGCAGGACAGGGCTAGAAAAACTGTTTTTT
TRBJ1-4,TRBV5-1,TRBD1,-,CASSLGQGMEKLFF,TGCGCCAGCAGCTTAGGACAGGGAATGGAAAAACTGTTTTTT
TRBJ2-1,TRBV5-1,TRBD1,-,CASQPGTGSYNEQFF,TGCGCCAGCCAGCCCGGGACAGGGTCGTACAATGAGCAGTTCTTC
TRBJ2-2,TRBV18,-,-,CASSFYAGGTNTGELFF,TGTGCCAGCTCCTTTTACGCTGGAGGGACCAACACCGGGGAGCTGTTTTTT
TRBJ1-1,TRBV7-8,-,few,CASSLAGVVNTEAFF,TGTGCCAGCAGCTTAGCAGGAGTGGTGAACACTGAAGCTTTCTTT
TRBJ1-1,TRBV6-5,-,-,CASSYSGYQGPTEAFF,TGTGCCAGCAGTTACTCCGGCTACCAGGGTCCGACTGAAGCTTTCTTT
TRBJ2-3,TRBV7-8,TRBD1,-,CASSLRGQGTDTQYF,TGTGCCAGCAGCTTAAGAGGACAGGGCACAGATACGCAGTATTTT
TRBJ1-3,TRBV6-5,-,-,CASGPRTQGHTIYF,TGTGCCAGCGGACCGCGGACCCAGGGGCACACCATATATTTT
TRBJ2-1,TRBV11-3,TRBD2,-,CASSFSGTPFDEQFF,TGTGCCAGCAGCTTTAGCGGGACTCCTTTCGATGAGCAGTTCTTC
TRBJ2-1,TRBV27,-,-,CASSWGNNEQFF,TGTGCCAGCAGTTGGGGCAACAATGAGCAGTTCTTC
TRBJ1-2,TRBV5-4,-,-,CASSLDKSHGYTF,TGTGCCAGCAGCCTCGACAAAAGCCATGGCTACACCTTC
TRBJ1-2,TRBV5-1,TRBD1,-,CASSTGQGNYGYTF,TGCGCCAGCAGCACCGGACAGGGGAACTATGGCTACACCTTC
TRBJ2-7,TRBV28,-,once,CASTSYRATPYEQYF,TGTGCCAGCACCTCATACAGGGCGACCCCCTACGAGCAGTACTTC
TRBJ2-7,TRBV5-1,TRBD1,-,CASRWTGDMHEQYF,TGCGCCAGCAGATGGACAGGGGATATGCACGAGCAGTACTTC
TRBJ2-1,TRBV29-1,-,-,CSVEDGGRGTYNEQFF,TGCAGCGTTGAAGATGGGGGCAGGGGCACCTACAATGAGCAGTTCTTC